The 26 T cell receptor beta chains below come from one sample, sequenced in a study of shared clonotypes between healthy human individuals. Sequencing used immunoSEQ multiplex PCR; TCRdb keeps in-frame clones, though not all of them. This sample has approximately 2,300,000 clones, with around 90% found just once. Sequenced input: naive CD4+ T cells from PBMCs. The subset: CD45RA+ positively selected. All receptors derive from a man between 18 and 29 years old in good health. Some clones in this sample may be carry-over from other donors' samples.

With respect to this clone: Additional DNA sequences in this sample encode the identical CDR3. This rearrangement joins TRBV6-5 to TRBJ2-7; TRBD1 aligns across 8 bases. V gave up 5 bases and J gave up 5 bases; unmatched junction bases: 5. The CDR3 consists of 13 residues. Germline CDR1 reads MNHEY; CDR2 reads SVGAGI. The CDR3 is CASSDRGRNEQYF. The CDR3 DNA sequence: TGTGCCAGCAGTGACAGGGGCCGGAACGAGCAGTACTTC.

The CDR3 loop is CASSWEGGRETQYF. As DNA, the CDR3 is TGCGCCAGCAGCTGGGAAGGAGGGAGAGAGACCCAGTACTTC. This sequence joins TRBV5-1 and TRBJ2-5, with D perhaps matching TRBD2 (6 bases). V was pared by 3 bases and J by 4 bases, with 13 bases between. Germline V gene lookup returns CDR1 SGHRS and CDR2 YFSETQ. The length of the CDR3 is 14 residues.

This chain connects TRBV9 to TRBJ1-1, with D perhaps TRBD1 (5 bases). The V gene lost 2 bases and the J gene lost 5 bases, with 10 bases spanning the gap. The CDR3 runs 13 residues. Germline V gene sequence: CDR1 SGDLS, CDR2 YYNGEE. CDR3 sequence: CASSVGARTEAFF. CDR3 nucleotides: TGTGCCAGCAGCGTCGGGGCGAGAACTGAAGCTTTCTTT.

V and J are TRBV4-1 and TRBJ1-3; a weak D match, TRBD1 (5 bases). Trimming pared 1 base from V and 2 bases from J, leaving 18 bases between. The CDR3 has 18 residues. Germline V gives CDR1 MGHRA, CDR2 YSYEKL. CDR3 sequence: CASSQGGRWAGPGNTIYF. The CDR3, as DNA: TGCGCCAGCAGCCAAGGGGGTCGATGGGCAGGGCCTGGAAACACCATATATTTT.

The V call is TRBV12-5, the J call TRBJ2-2; possibly TRBD1 for D (6 bases). CDR1 LGHNT and CDR2 FRNRAP come from the germline V gene. V was pared by 6 bases and J by 6 bases, with 17 bases between. The CDR3 is 15 amino acids. The CDR3 region is CASGMQGTLAGELFF. The CDR3 DNA follows: TGTGCTAGTGGGATGCAGGGGACGCTGGCCGGGGAGCTGTTTTTT. The variable domain in full, with the rest retrieved from reference TRBV12-5 and TRBJ2-2, is DARVTQTPRHKVTEMGQEVTMRCQPILGHNTVFWYRQTMMQGLELLAYFRNRAPLDDSGMPKDRFSAEMPDATLATLKIQPSEPRDSAVYFCASGMQGTLAGELFFGEGSRLTVL.

V is TRBV5-1 and J is TRBJ2-2; 8 positions agree with TRBD1. The CDR3 totals 15 residues. Germline V gene lookup returns CDR1 SGHRS and CDR2 YFSETQ. Trimming cost V 5 bases and J 3 bases; bases outside gene matches: 6. CDR3 DNA sequence: TGCGCCAGCAGGTCTGGACAGGGAGACACCGGGGAGCTGTTTTTT. Translating gives CASRSGQGDTGELFF.

The chain couples TRBV6-1 to TRBJ2-2; tentative D call: TRBD2 (5 bases). This CDR3 spans 18 amino acids. Germline values: CDR1 MNHNS, CDR2 SASEGT. Trimming pared 1 base from V and 2 bases from J, leaving 17 bases between. The DNA for the CDR3 is TGTGCCAGCAGTGAAGTCTGGGTTGGCGGGCTCAACACCGGGGAGCTGTTTTTT. It encodes CASSEVWVGGLNTGELFF.

The rearrangement links TRBV14 to TRBJ2-7; 7 bases are shared with TRBD1. Germline V gene data show CDR1 as SGHDN and CDR2 as FVKESK. The CDR3 contains 15 residues. V shed 6 bases and J 2 bases; nucleotides not matched to a gene: 10. CDR3 loop: CASSPTGAPAYEQYF. CDR3 in DNA: TGTGCCAGCAGTCCTACAGGGGCGCCGGCCTACGAGCAGTACTTC. Supplemented by reference TRBV14 and TRBJ2-7, the full variable domain reads EAGVTQFPSHSVIEKGQTVTLRCDPISGHDNLYWYRRVMGKEIKFLLHFVKESKQDESGMPNNRFLAERTGGTYSTLKVQPAELEDSGVYFCASSPTGAPAYEQYFGPGTRLTVT.

The J gene is TRBJ2-3, the V gene TRBV28; maybe TRBD2 (5 bases). CDR3 length equals 15 residues. From germline, CDR1 is MDHEN and CDR2 SYDVKM. Trimming removed 5 bases from V and 6 bases from J, with 18 bases in between. The CDR3 nucleotides are TGTGCCAGCAGTCCCCCCGGGAATGTGGAGGATACGCAGTATTTT. Translated: CASSPPGNVEDTQYF.

This chain uses TRBV9 with TRBJ2-1; TRBD2 aligns across 11 bases. V was clipped by 0 bases and J by 6 bases; unmatched bases: 11. The CDR3 runs 18 residues. Germline V gene sequence: CDR1 SGDLS, CDR2 YYNGEE. CDR3 region: CASSVERLAGGTSNEQFF. Here the CDR3 DNA reads TGTGCCAGCAGCGTAGAACGGCTAGCGGGAGGAACCAGCAATGAGCAGTTCTTC. The variable domain in full, with the rest retrieved from reference TRBV9 and TRBJ2-1, is DSGVTQTPKHLITATGQRVTLRCSPRSGDLSVYWYQQSLDQGLQFLIQYYNGEERAKGNILERFSAQQFPDLHSELNLSSLELGDSALYFCASSVERLAGGTSNEQFFGPGTRLTVL.

This chain joins TRBV21-1 and TRBJ2-7; TRBD1, as called in the table, went unchecked against the DNA. TRBV21-1 is assigned pseudogene status. The CDR3 loop spans 16 amino acids. The CDR3 reads CASSKVFRTGGYEQYF. The DNA of the CDR3 is TGTGCCAGCAGCAAAGTCTTTAGGACAGGGGGCTACGAGCAGTACTTC.

The chain links TRBV28 to TRBJ1-5, with 9 bases fitting TRBD1. The CDR3 is 13 amino acids. Losses at the gene ends were 5 bases for V and 5 bases for J; bases not matched to a gene: 1. Germline assignment: CDR1 MDHEN and CDR2 SYDVKM. CDR3: CASSGQGYQPQHF. DNA of the CDR3: TGTGCCAGCAGTGGACAGGGGTATCAGCCCCAGCATTTT.

On this clone itself: The sample carries other DNA sequences with the same CDR3. V usage is TRBV28 and J usage is TRBJ1-2; no reliable D call. This CDR3 contains 12 residues. The V gene lost 3 bases and the J gene lost 5 bases, with 7 bases spanning the gap. The germline CDR1 and CDR2 sequences are MDHEN and SYDVKM. The CDR3 loop is CASSFRSYGYTF. CDR3 nucleotides: TGTGCCAGCAGTTTTAGGTCTTATGGCTACACCTTC.

This clone has just a few counts. The chain recombines TRBV4-2 with TRBJ2-7; tentative D call: TRBD2 (6 bases). Trimming removed 1 base from V and 3 bases from J, with 10 bases in between. The CDR3 spans 14 residues. Germline V lookup: CDR1 LGHNA, CDR2 YNFKEQ. Here the CDR3 DNA reads TGTGCCAGCAGCCAAGGTCCGGGGGTCTACGAGCAGTACTTC. Amino acids: CASSQGPGVYEQYF.

The chain recombines TRBV30 with TRBJ2-5; TRBD2 matches at 12 bases. Unmatched junction bases numbered 0, after V lost 5 bases and J lost 2 bases. Germline CDR1 reads GTSNPN; CDR2 reads SVGIG (reference sequence). The CDR3 totals 13 residues. CDR3 coding DNA: TGTGCCTGGGGACTAGCGGGACAAGAGACCCAGTACTTC. Its protein product is CAWGLAGQETQYF. Together with reference TRBV30 and TRBJ2-5, the CDR3 gives the full variable domain: SQTIHQWPATLVQPVGSPLSLECTVEGTSNPNLYWYRQAAGRGLQLLFYSVGIGQISSEVPQNLSASRPQDRQFILSSKKLLLSDSGFYLCAWGLAGQETQYFGPGTRLLVL.

The chain recombines TRBV30 with TRBJ2-2; 7 nucleotides match TRBD1. Germline lookup yields CDR1 GTSNPN and CDR2 SVGIG (reference sequence). The CDR3 has 16 amino acids. Losses at the gene ends were 3 bases for V and 2 bases for J; bases not matched to a gene: 9. The CDR3 sequence is CAWRATGQFNTGELFF. CDR3 in DNA: TGTGCCTGGAGGGCTACGGGACAGTTTAACACCGGGGAGCTGTTTTTT.

The chain links TRBV18 to TRBJ2-2; no clear D. Trimming pared 1 base from V and 4 bases from J, leaving 16 bases between. The germline V gene has CDR1 KGHSH and CDR2 LQKENI. The CDR3 is 17 residues long. This chain's CDR3 is CASSPLPATGLTGELFF. The CDR3 coding sequence is TGTGCCAGCTCACCACTTCCGGCGACGGGCCTCACCGGGGAGCTGTTTTTT.

This sequence joins TRBV18 and TRBJ2-2; D ambiguous. V lost 5 bases and J 3 bases, leaving 13 bases between the germline ends. CDR3 length: 15 residues. CDR1 KGHSH and CDR2 LQKENI come from the germline V gene. The CDR3 reads CASSIRQIDTGELFF. CDR3 bases: TGTGCCAGCTCAATTCGGCAGATTGACACCGGGGAGCTGTTTTTT.

The V call is TRBV6-1, the J call TRBJ1-3; no definite D call. There are 16 residues in the CDR3. Germline CDR1 MNHNS, CDR2 SASEGT. V was shortened by 4 bases and J by 0 bases, with 13 bases between the two germline ends. CDR3 coding DNA: TGTGCCAGCAGTGTCCGAGGCGAGTACTCTGGAAACACCATATATTTT. Amino acid sequence: CASSVRGEYSGNTIYF.

The V and J genes are TRBV5-1 and TRBJ2-1; either TRBD1 or TRBD2 may supply D (5 bases each). The CDR3 spans 17 residues. Germline V gives CDR1 SGHRS, CDR2 YFSETQ. The germline V and J ends were trimmed by 4 bases and 7 bases, with 24 bases remaining between them. DNA for the CDR3: TGCGCCAGCAGCCCGCTCGGGGCGGCGGAGGCCCCGAATGAGCAGTTCTTC. Protein product: CASSPLGAAEAPNEQFF. Drawing the rest from reference TRBV5-1 and TRBJ2-1, the complete variable domain is KAGVTQTPRYLIKTRGQQVTLSCSPISGHRSVSWYQQTPGQGLQFLFEYFSETQRNKGNFPGRFSGRQFSNSRSEMNVSTLELGDSALYLCASSPLGAAEAPNEQFFGPGTRLTVL.

The chain is built from TRBV5-1 and TRBJ2-7; D possibly uses TRBD1 or TRBD2 (5 bases each). Trimming took 3 bases from V and 5 from J, leaving 12 bases between them. The CDR3 runs 13 residues. Germline-derived CDR1 and CDR2 are SGHRS and YFSETQ. Here the CDR3 reads CASSSGPADEQYF. Here the CDR3 DNA reads TGCGCCAGCAGCTCGGGGCCGGCGGACGAGCAGTACTTC.

V is TRBV9 and J is TRBJ1-1, with D perhaps TRBD1 (6 bases). Germline CDR1 reads SGDLS; CDR2 reads YYNGEE. This CDR3 has 14 amino acids. V was trimmed by 0 bases and J by 4 bases, leaving 10 bases between them. CDR3 region: CASSVDRASTEAFF. The DNA for the CDR3 is TGTGCCAGCAGCGTAGACAGGGCAAGCACTGAAGCTTTCTTT.

The chain joins TRBV5-6 to TRBJ1-4; D unresolved. The CDR3 totals 16 residues. Germline V gives CDR1 SGHDT, CDR2 YYEEEE. The germline V and J ends were trimmed by 1 base and 0 bases, with 10 bases remaining between them. In DNA, the CDR3 is TGTGCCAGCAGCTTGCGGGGTGGGGCAACTAATGAAAAACTGTTTTTT. Protein: CASSLRGGATNEKLFF.

V gene TRBV7-3 combines with J gene TRBJ2-7, with unresolved D. The V gene's germline CDR1 is SGHTA and CDR2 FQGTGA. The CDR3 length is 13 residues. Between the trimmed V and J ends, which lost 1 base and 7 bases, there was a span of 11 bases. This CDR3 reads CASSLRRPEEQYF. The CDR3 nucleotides are TGTGCCAGCAGCTTAAGGAGACCTGAGGAGCAGTACTTC.

Remarks on this clone: Distinct nucleotide sequences in the sample also encode this CDR3. The DNA for the CDR3 is TGTGCCAGCAGTTTGGCGGGGGCTGGGGCCAACGTCCTGACTTTC. Amino acid sequence: CASSLAGAGANVLTF. The gene calls are TRBV28 and TRBJ2-6; 7 bases are shared with TRBD2. Germline V gene lookup returns CDR1 MDHEN and CDR2 SYDVKM. V was clipped by 3 bases and J by 2 bases; unmatched bases: 1. The CDR3 consists of 15 residues.

This clone has a single count. The chain combines TRBV10-2 with TRBJ2-2; 8 bases are a match to TRBD1. The CDR3 is 17 residues long. The J segment lost 3 bases and the V segment lost 3 bases, leaving 9 bases of the junction unmatched. The germline gives CDR1 WSHSY, CDR2 SAAADI. CDR3 bases: TGCGCCAGCAGTGACCCAGGGGGCGCCTCCTACACCGGGGAGCTGTTTTTT. Amino acid sequence: CASSDPGGASYTGELFF.